A single count supports the clone carrying this T cell receptor (beta chain). Using immunoSEQ multiplex PCR, the repertoire was profiled, and TCRdb retains in-frame clones only, with some absent. This sample has around 330,000 clones, with 85% found just once. V was clipped by 5 bases and J by 5 bases; unmatched bases: 5. CDR1 is MGHRA, CDR2 YSYEKL, per germline. The CDR3 is 16 amino acids. The data were taken from a study of blood T cell repertoires in COVID-19. All enrollees were roughly 18 to 95 years old and from fewer than 30 US areas. The chain joins TRBV4-1 to TRBJ2-5, with 16 bases matching TRBD2. This sequence was found in a woman between 25 and 40 years old who had been exposed to COVID-19. The material sequenced was PBMCs or T cells enriched from blood (not recorded which). As DNA, the CDR3 is TGCGCCAGCAGCTATCCGGGACTAGCGGGAGGGGAGACCCAGTACTTC. Amino acids: CASSYPGLAGGETQYF.